This T cell receptor (beta chain) was identified during a study of T cells in Graves' hyperthyroidism and ophthalmopathy. Points from the study as a whole: Blood held most thyroid clonotypes expanded above 0.001 frequency.

This clonotype was detected a few times. Its antigen is not known. The ends were cut back, 3 bases at V and 1 base at J, with 11 bases in the middle. The V gene's germline CDR1 is KGHSH and CDR2 LQKENI. CDR3 size: 15 residues. From RNA transcripts, TCR beta CDR3 regions were amplified. RT-PCR in the first round (using the HTBI primer set) targeted the TCR CDR3. A single record per CDR3 protein comes from TCRdb applying MiXCR to the multiplex PCR reads. The table shows 390,000 or so distinct CDR3 sequences, with over 12% occurring only once. Ophthalmopathy patients showed a Clinical Activity Score of at least 3, NOSPECS grade of at least 4 and duration under 3 months. Diagnoses were made from clinical symptoms, serum measures (thyroxine and TRAb), thyroid ultrasound and orbital computed tomography.

Sequencing input: blood. The rearrangement links TRBV18 to TRBJ2-3, with D tentatively TRBD2 (5 bases). This receptor was obtained from a man between 18 and 35 years old with Graves' ophthalmopathy. The CDR3 spells CASSPRSGGTDTQYF. Written as DNA, the CDR3 is TGTGCCAGCTCACCTCGGTCCGGGGGCACAGATACGCAGTATTTT.